These 9 T cell receptor beta chains were sequenced from one sample in a study of OX40 agonist ivuxolimab in advanced cancers. The library came from the immunoSEQ multiplex PCR assay. The source is immuneACCESS, and TCRdb retained only in-frame sequences with V and J called. Part of the clones is not carried over; for the studies checked, unresolved V genes explain less than half of this, and the remainder is unexplained. For this sample there are about 81,000 clones; about 93% appear just once. Around an eighth of the sample goes to the ten largest clones. The specimen was CD4+ or CD8+ T cells sorted from blood, collected in a trial of the OX40 agonist ivuxolimab. Receptors were obtained from an adult with an advanced solid tumor such as melanoma, head and neck, liver or kidney cancer.

This chain connects TRBV28 to TRBJ1-1, with D perhaps matching TRBD1 (6 bases). Germline values: CDR1 MDHEN, CDR2 SYDVKM. The CDR3 has 15 amino acids. Trimming pared 5 bases from V and 2 bases from J, leaving 15 bases between. CDR3 in DNA: TGTGCCAGCAGTACTCCGGCAGGGGAAAACACTGAAGCTTTCTTT. Its translation: CASSTPAGENTEAFF.

V gene TRBV7-8 combines with J gene TRBJ2-7, with D possibly matching TRBD2 (6 bases). This CDR3 has 15 residues. V lost 5 bases and J lost 0, with 14 bases in between. Germline lookup yields CDR1 SGHVS and CDR2 FQNEAQ. DNA for the CDR3: TGTGCCAGCAGCCCTTCCGGCGGGGCCTCCTACGAGCAGTACTTC. Its translation is CASSPSGGASYEQYF.

V is TRBV27 and J is TRBJ1-3, with TRBD1 identical over 7 bases. CDR3 size: 16 residues. Germline-derived CDR1 and CDR2 are MNHEY and SMNVEV (reference sequence). The V segment lost 7 bases and the J segment 0 bases; nucleotides outside the gene matches: 9. DNA for the CDR3: TGTGCCAGCACCTACGACAGGGAGTACTCTGGAAACACCATATATTTT. Its protein is CASTYDREYSGNTIYF.

The rearrangement links TRBV27 to TRBJ2-7; 9 bases map to TRBD1. Per the germline V gene, CDR1 is MNHEY and CDR2 is SMNVEV (reference sequence). Losses at the gene ends were 5 bases for V and 3 bases for J; bases not matched to a gene: 11. This CDR3 has 16 residues. The CDR3 coding sequence is TGTGCCAGCAGTCCAGGACAGGGGCCGATCAGCTACGAGCAGTACTTC. It is translated as CASSPGQGPISYEQYF.

The chain is built from TRBV19 and TRBJ1-5; the match to TRBD1 covers 7 bases. Germline CDR1 reads LNHDA; CDR2 reads SQIVND (reference sequence). The length of the CDR3 is 14 residues. The ends lost 6 bases at V and 4 bases at J; junction bases unmatched: 6. CDR3 protein: CASSTTGKNQPQHF. The CDR3 nucleotides read TGTGCCAGTAGCACGACAGGGAAAAATCAGCCCCAGCATTTT.

This chain connects TRBV27 to TRBJ1-1, with 9 bases fitting TRBD1. V shed 6 bases and J 3 bases; nucleotides not matched to a gene: 5. This CDR3 has 14 residues. Germline CDR1 is MNHEY and CDR2 is SMNVEV (reference sequence). This CDR3 is CASSTGTGYTEAFF. DNA for the CDR3: TGTGCCAGCAGCACCGGGACAGGGTACACTGAAGCTTTCTTT.

The chain carries TRBV11-2 and TRBJ1-1, with D uncertain. The germline gives CDR1 SGHAT, CDR2 FQNNGV. V lost 4 bases and J 1 base, leaving 13 bases between the germline ends. The CDR3 sequence is 15 residues long. In DNA form, the CDR3 reads TGTGCCAGCAGCTCCTGGACCGAGGAGAACACTGAAGCTTTCTTT. It yields the protein CASSSWTEENTEAFF.

The sample holds one count of this clone. The rearrangement uses TRBV20-1 and TRBJ1-2; D is ambiguous. Trimming removed 6 bases at V and 6 bases at J, with 11 bases between. Germline CDR1 reads DFQATT; CDR2 reads SNEGSKA (reference sequence). The CDR3 length is 11 residues. The CDR3 spells CSALRTDGYTF. As DNA, the CDR3 is TGCAGTGCACTCCGGACCGATGGCTACACCTTC.

The J gene is TRBJ1-1, the V gene TRBV11-2; D gene ambiguous. The CDR3 is 14 residues long. Trimming stripped 4 bases from V and 2 bases from J, with 11 bases between. Germline V gene sequence: CDR1 SGHAT, CDR2 FQNNGV. CDR3: CASSSKSTNTEAFF. As DNA, the CDR3 is TGTGCCAGCAGCTCCAAAAGCACCAACACTGAAGCTTTCTTT.